This is a list of T cell receptor beta chains from one sample in a study of OX40 agonist ivuxolimab in advanced cancers. TCRdb keeps only in-frame clones here, not all; method: immunoSEQ multiplex PCR. The sample shows about 48,000 clones, 65% to 85% of them seen only once. Sequenced material: CD4+ or CD8+ T cells sorted from blood, taken in a trial of the OX40 agonist ivuxolimab. These receptors all stem from an adult with an advanced solid tumor such as melanoma, head and neck, liver or kidney cancer. CDR3s include the opening cysteine and the closing phenylalanine or tryptophan. A D gene is named only where the DNA matches it firmly. Part of the rows lack a size; the others show once, few, many or a class for expanded clones.

D,J,V,size,DNA,CDR3
NA,TRBJ2-2,TRBV7-2,NA,TGTGCCAGCAGCTTACCTGCGAACACCGGGGAGCTGTTTTTT,CASSLPANTGELFF
NA,TRBJ1-5,TRBV5-1,NA,TGCGCCAGCAGCGAAGGGATAAATAGCAATCAGCCCCAGCATTTT,CASSEGINSNQPQHF
NA,TRBJ1-2,TRBV6-5,NA,TGTGCCTCTCCATTGAGGGAACAGTTCTATGGCTACACCTTC,CASPLREQFYGYTF
TRBD2,TRBJ2-5,TRBV4-2,NA,TGTGCCAGCAGCCAAGGCACGGGGGCGGGGGGGAAAGAGACCCAGTACTTC,CASSQGTGAGGKETQYF
TRBD1,TRBJ2-3,TRBV7-8,NA,TGTGCCAGCAGCCGGGGACAGAGCAGATTCACAGATACGCAGTATTTT,CASSRGQSRFTDTQYF
TRBD1,TRBJ1-5,TRBV5-1,once,TGCGCCAGCAGCCCGCAGGGGGCTGGTCAGCCCCAGCATTTT,CASSPQGAGQPQHF
TRBD1,TRBJ2-2,TRBV4-1,once,TGCGCCAGCAGCGACAGGGGGAACACCGGGGAGCTGTTTTTT,CASSDRGNTGELFF
TRBD1,TRBJ1-6,TRBV18,NA,TGTGCCAGCTCACCATCGACAGGGACGGCAAATTCACCCCTCCACTTT,CASSPSTGTANSPLHF
NA,TRBJ1-2,TRBV18,once,TGTGCCAGCTCACCGGGACCGGTCGGGGGCTACACCTTC,CASSPGPVGGYTF
NA,TRBJ2-3,TRBV30,few,TGTGCCTGGAGCCCGGGAGGGGGCGGAGGAGGTACGCAGTATTTT,CAWSPGGGGGGTQYF
TRBD1,TRBJ1-1,TRBV7-2,NA,TGTGCCAGCAGCTTAGCTTGGGACAGTGCTGAAGCTTTCTTT,CASSLAWDSAEAFF
TRBD1,TRBJ1-1,TRBV29-1,NA,TGCAGCGTGAGGACAGGGGGCCTTCTGAGGGACACTGAAGCTTTCTTT,CSVRTGGLLRDTEAFF
TRBD2,TRBJ2-1,TRBV9,NA,TGTGCCAGCAGCGTAGATCCACTAGCGGGTGGAAATGAGCAGTTCTTC,CASSVDPLAGGNEQFF
TRBD1,TRBJ1-3,TRBV4-2,NA,TGTGCCAGGGGAGGACAGGCGAAAAGCTCTGGAAACACCATATATTTT,CARGGQAKSSGNTIYF
TRBD1,TRBJ1-6,TRBV4-1,NA,TGCGCCAGCAGACCGACGACAGGGGGAAGCTCACCCCTCCACTTT,CASRPTTGGSSPLHF
NA,TRBJ1-1,TRBV5-6,NA,TGTGCCAGCAGCTTGGGAATAAGTGAAGCTTTCTTT,CASSLGISEAFF
NA,TRBJ1-2,TRBV10-3,NA,TGTGCCATCAGTGAGCCTTCGACAAGTGGCTACACCTTC,CAISEPSTSGYTF
NA,TRBJ1-2,TRBV7-2,NA,TGTGCCAGCAGCCTCACTTCCGGGACGGCCTATGGCTACACCTTC,CASSLTSGTAYGYTF
TRBD1,TRBJ1-5,TRBV11-2,NA,TGTGCCAGCAGCTTAACGACAGGGTTGAGTCAGCCCCAGCATTTT,CASSLTTGLSQPQHF
NA,TRBJ1-1,TRBV2,NA,TGTGCCAGCAGAGGCAGGGTAATCGGATCTAGAGCTTTCTTT,CASRGRVIGSRAFF
NA,TRBJ2-3,TRBV5-1,NA,TGCGCCAGCGGGCTGGCGGACTCCACAGATACGCAGTATTTT,CASGLADSTDTQYF
NA,TRBJ2-5,TRBV25-1,NA,TGTGCCAGCAGAAGGGTAGGGAGGGGGGAAGAGACCCAGTACTTC,CASRRVGRGEETQYF
TRBD2,TRBJ2-2,TRBV30,once,TGTGCCTGGAGCCCCCCACTAGCGGGGGTCCGGGTGTTTTTT,CAWSPPLAGVRVFF
NA,TRBJ2-3,TRBV5-1,NA,TGCACCAGCAGCCTGGGCCGGGACAATGCGCAGTATTTT,CTSSLGRDNAQYF
NA,TRBJ2-3,TRBV12-5,NA,TGTGCTAGTGGTCCCCCCCCAGATACGCAGTATTTT,CASGPPPDTQYF
TRBD1,TRBJ1-1,TRBV5-1,NA,TGCGCCAGCAGCATTCGACAGGGAGGCGACACTGAAGCTTTCTTT,CASSIRQGGDTEAFF
NA,TRBJ1-2,TRBV7-9,NA,TGTGCCAGCAGCTTAGGTATCTCTAGGACAGCCGATGGCTACACCTTC,CASSLGISRTADGYTF
NA,TRBJ1-2,TRBV18,NA,TGTGCCAGCTCACCAATATTAGAATCTAACTATGGCTACACCTTC,CASSPILESNYGYTF
TRBD2,TRBJ2-2,TRBV6-4,NA,TGTGCCAGCAGTGTGTTAGCGGGGGGCTCGAACACCGGGGAGCTGTTTTTT,CASSVLAGGSNTGELFF
NA,TRBJ1-6,TRBV4-3,NA,TGCGCCAGCAGCCAAATTACAGGAAATAATTCACCCCTCCACTTT,CASSQITGNNSPLHF
NA,TRBJ1-1,TRBV5-1,NA,TGCGCCAGCAGCTTGGGCCGGGGGCGTGGGGACACTGAAGCTTTCTTT,CASSLGRGRGDTEAFF
NA,TRBJ1-2,TRBV12-5,NA,TGTGCTAGTGTTCCCGGGGCTAACTATGGCTACACCTTC,CASVPGANYGYTF
NA,TRBJ1-4,TRBV19,NA,TGTGCCAGTAGTATAGACGGGCAGCCCTCCAGTAATGAAAAACTGTTTTTT,CASSIDGQPSSNEKLFF
NA,TRBJ1-4,TRBV19,medium-sized,TGTGCCAGTAGTATTTTGAAAACGGAAAAACTGTTTTTT,CASSILKTEKLFF
NA,TRBJ1-4,TRBV15,few,TGTGCCACCAGCAGAGATCTGGGGGGGGGCCCCCGGGGAAAACTGTTTTTT,CATSRDLGGGPRGKLFF
NA,TRBJ2-7,TRBV30,NA,TGTGCCTGGAGTGTATCCTGGGGGGCTCTTACGGGATACGAGCAGTACTTC,CAWSVSWGALTGYEQYF
NA,TRBJ1-3,TRBV29-1,NA,TGCAGCGCCGATGGAGTTGGAAACACCATATATTTT,CSADGVGNTIYF
NA,TRBJ2-7,TRBV6-1,few,TGTGCCTCCCAGGGGATATATACCTACGAGCAGTACTTC,CASQGIYTYEQYF
NA,TRBJ1-3,TRBV2,NA,TGTGCCAGCAGTGGGGGGGGTTCTGGAAACACCATATATTTT,CASSGGGSGNTIYF
NA,TRBJ2-2,TRBV4-2,NA,TGTGCCAGCAGCGACATCGGTAGGGCGAACACCGGGGAGCTGTTTTTT,CASSDIGRANTGELFF
NA,TRBJ2-1,TRBV7-6,once,TGTGCCAGCAGCGCGCCAAGGGGGGCAGGGAATGAGCAGTTCTTC,CASSAPRGAGNEQFF
NA,TRBJ1-4,TRBV18,NA,TGTGCCAGCTCACTCACAGGGAATTACGAAAAACTGTTTTTT,CASSLTGNYEKLFF
NA,TRBJ2-1,TRBV5-4,NA,TGTGCCAGCAGCTTTGATAACTCCTACAATGAGCAGTTCTTC,CASSFDNSYNEQFF
NA,TRBJ1-2,TRBV6-6,NA,TGTGCCAGCAGTTACTCGAGCGTGACTAACTATGGCTACACCTTC,CASSYSSVTNYGYTF
TRBD2,TRBJ2-3,TRBV7-2,NA,TGTGCCAGCAGCTCCCTTGGGGGGAGCGGGGGGGCGACAGATACGCAGTATTTT,CASSSLGGSGGATDTQYF
TRBD2,TRBJ2-3,TRBV5-1,NA,TGCGCCAGCAGCCCTAGCGGGGTTGAGCCCACAGATACGCAGTATTTT,CASSPSGVEPTDTQYF
TRBD1,TRBJ1-2,TRBV30,NA,TGTGCCTGGAGTGTTGGACAGGTGACTAACTATGGCTACACCTTC,CAWSVGQVTNYGYTF
NA,TRBJ1-1,TRBV27,once,TGTGCCAGCAGCATACTGAATATGGACACTGAAGCTTTCTTT,CASSILNMDTEAFF
NA,TRBJ2-1,TRBV5-1,NA,TGCGCCAGCAGCTTGGGCGGCGGGGGACAGGAGCAGTTCTTC,CASSLGGGGQEQFF
NA,TRBJ2-5,TRBV7-9,NA,TGTGCCAGCAGCTTAGCAGGGGCCACTCTAGAGACCCAGTACTTC,CASSLAGATLETQYF
NA,TRBJ2-7,TRBV11-2,NA,TGTGCCAGCAGCTTAGCGTACGAGCAGTACTTC,CASSLAYEQYF
TRBD1,TRBJ2-7,TRBV10-2,NA,TGCGCCAGCAGTCAGCGGACAGGGGGTGGCTACGAGCAGTACTTC,CASSQRTGGGYEQYF
NA,TRBJ1-1,TRBV2,NA,TGTGCCAGCGTCAAGGGGTCTGGGACTGAAGCTTTCTTT,CASVKGSGTEAFF
NA,TRBJ1-4,TRBV19,NA,TGTGCCAGTAGTATGGTAGGACCAACTAATGAAAAACTGTTTTTT,CASSMVGPTNEKLFF
TRBD1,TRBJ1-4,TRBV5-1,NA,TGCGCCAGCAGCTGTCAACAGGGGCGTCTGGAAAAACTGTTTTTT,CASSCQQGRLEKLFF